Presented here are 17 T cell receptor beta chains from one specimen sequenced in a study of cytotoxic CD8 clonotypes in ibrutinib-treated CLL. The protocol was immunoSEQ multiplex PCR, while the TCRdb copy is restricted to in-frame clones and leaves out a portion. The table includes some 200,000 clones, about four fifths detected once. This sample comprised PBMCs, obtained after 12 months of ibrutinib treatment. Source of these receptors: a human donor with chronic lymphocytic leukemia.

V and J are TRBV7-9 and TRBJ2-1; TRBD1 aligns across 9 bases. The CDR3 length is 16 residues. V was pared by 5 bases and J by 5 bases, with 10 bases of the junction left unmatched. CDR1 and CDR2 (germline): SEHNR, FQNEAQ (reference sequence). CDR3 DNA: TGTGCCAGCAGCCTGGGACAGGGACTAAGAAACAATGAGCAGTTCTTC. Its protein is CASSLGQGLRNNEQFF.

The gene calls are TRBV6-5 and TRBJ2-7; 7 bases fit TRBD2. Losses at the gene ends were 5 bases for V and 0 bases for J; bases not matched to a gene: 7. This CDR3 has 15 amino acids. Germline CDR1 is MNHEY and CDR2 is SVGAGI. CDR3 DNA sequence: TGTGCCAGCAGTCTCGAGGGAGGGACCTCCTACGAGCAGTACTTC. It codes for CASSLEGGTSYEQYF.

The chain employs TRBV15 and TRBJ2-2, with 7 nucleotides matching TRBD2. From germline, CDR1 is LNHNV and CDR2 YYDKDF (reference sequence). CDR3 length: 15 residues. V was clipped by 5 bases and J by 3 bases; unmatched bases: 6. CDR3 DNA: TGTGCCACCAGCTATTGGACTAGGCACACCGGGGAGCTGTTTTTT. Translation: CATSYWTRHTGELFF.

The CDR3 DNA reads as TGTGCCACCAGCAGAGATATGGTGTACCAAGAGACCCAGTACTTC. This sequence encodes CATSRDMVYQETQYF. The genes are TRBV15 and TRBJ2-5; D unclear. Per the germline V gene, CDR1 is LNHNV and CDR2 is YYDKDF (reference sequence). Trimming cost V 0 bases and J 0 bases, with 8 bases left between them. This CDR3 is built from 15 residues.

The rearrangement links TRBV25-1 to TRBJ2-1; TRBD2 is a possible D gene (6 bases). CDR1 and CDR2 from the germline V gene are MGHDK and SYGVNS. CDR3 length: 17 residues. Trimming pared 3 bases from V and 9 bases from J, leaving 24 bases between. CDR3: CASSDAGKEGSSPEQFF. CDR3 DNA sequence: TGTGCCAGCAGTGATGCAGGGAAGGAGGGCTCGTCTCCTGAGCAGTTCTTC.

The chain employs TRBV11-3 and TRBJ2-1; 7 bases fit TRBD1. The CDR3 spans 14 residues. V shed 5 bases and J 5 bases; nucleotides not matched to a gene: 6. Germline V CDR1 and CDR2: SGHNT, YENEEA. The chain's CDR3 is CASSIDRVHNEQFF. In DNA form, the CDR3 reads TGTGCCAGCAGCATCGACAGGGTCCACAATGAGCAGTTCTTC.

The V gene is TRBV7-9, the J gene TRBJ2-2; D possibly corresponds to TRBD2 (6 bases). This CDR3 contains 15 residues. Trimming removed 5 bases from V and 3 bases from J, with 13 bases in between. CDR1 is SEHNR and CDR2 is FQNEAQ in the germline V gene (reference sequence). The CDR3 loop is CASSPRDSHTGELFF. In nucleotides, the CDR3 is TGTGCCAGCAGCCCCCGGGACTCCCACACCGGGGAGCTGTTTTTT.

The CDR3 DNA follows: TGTGCCAGCAACGTGGGAAACAATGAGCAGTTCTTC. Its translation: CASNVGNNEQFF. This chain joins TRBV28 and TRBJ2-1, with D uncertain. The germline V gene has CDR1 MDHEN and CDR2 SYDVKM. The CDR3 is 12 residues long. Trimming removed 7 bases at V and 5 bases at J, with 9 bases between.

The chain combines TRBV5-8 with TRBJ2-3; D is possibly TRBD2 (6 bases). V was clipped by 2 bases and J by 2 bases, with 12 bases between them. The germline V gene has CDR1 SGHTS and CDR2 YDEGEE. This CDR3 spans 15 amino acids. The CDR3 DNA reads TGTGCCAGCAGCTTTTTGGGGGGAACCACAGATACGCAGTATTTT. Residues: CASSFLGGTTDTQYF.

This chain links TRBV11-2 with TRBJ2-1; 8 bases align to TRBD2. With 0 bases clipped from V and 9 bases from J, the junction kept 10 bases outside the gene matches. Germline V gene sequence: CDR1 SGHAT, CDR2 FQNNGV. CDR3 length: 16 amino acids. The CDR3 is CASSLDPAGDRVEQFF. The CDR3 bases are TGTGCCAGCAGCTTAGATCCAGCGGGAGATCGTGTTGAGCAGTTCTTC.

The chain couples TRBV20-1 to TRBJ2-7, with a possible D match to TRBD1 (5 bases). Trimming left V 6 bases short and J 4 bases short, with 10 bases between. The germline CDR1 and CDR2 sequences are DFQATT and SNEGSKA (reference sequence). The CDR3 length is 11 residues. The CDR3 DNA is TGCAGTGCCGCAGGGTTTTACGAGCAGTACTTC. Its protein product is CSAAGFYEQYF.

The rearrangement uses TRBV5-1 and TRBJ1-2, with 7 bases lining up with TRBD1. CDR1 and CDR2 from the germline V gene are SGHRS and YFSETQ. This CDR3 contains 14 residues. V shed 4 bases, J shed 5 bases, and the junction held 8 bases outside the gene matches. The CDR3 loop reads CASSPTGNEYGYTF. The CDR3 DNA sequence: TGCGCCAGCAGCCCGACAGGGAATGAATATGGCTACACCTTC.

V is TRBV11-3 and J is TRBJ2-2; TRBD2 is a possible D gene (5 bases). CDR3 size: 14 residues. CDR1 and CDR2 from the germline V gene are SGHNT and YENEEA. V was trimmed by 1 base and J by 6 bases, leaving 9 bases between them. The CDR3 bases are TGTGCCAGCAGCTTAGGAGGGAAGGCCGGGGAGCTGTTTTTT. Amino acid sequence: CASSLGGKAGELFF.

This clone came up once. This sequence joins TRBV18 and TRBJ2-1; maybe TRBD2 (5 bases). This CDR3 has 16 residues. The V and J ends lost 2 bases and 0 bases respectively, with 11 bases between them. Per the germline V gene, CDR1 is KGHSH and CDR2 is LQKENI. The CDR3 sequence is CASSPATGSSYNEQFF. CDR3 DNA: TGTGCCAGCTCACCAGCAACGGGGAGCTCCTACAATGAGCAGTTCTTC.

CDR3 loop: CASSPPAGQGIYGYTF. CDR3 DNA: TGCGCCAGCAGCCCACCTGCGGGACAGGGCATCTATGGCTACACCTTC. This chain connects TRBV5-1 to TRBJ1-2; 9 bases are shared with TRBD1. V shed 4 bases, J shed 4 bases, and the junction held 11 bases outside the gene matches. The CDR3 length is 16 residues. CDR1 and CDR2 (germline): SGHRS, YFSETQ.

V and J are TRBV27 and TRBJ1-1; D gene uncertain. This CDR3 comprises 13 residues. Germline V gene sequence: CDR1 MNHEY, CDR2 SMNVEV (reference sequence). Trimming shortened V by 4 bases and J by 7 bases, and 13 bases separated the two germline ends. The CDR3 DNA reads TGTGCCAGCAGTTCACTGCCCAGTGTTGAAGCTTTCTTT. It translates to CASSSLPSVEAFF.

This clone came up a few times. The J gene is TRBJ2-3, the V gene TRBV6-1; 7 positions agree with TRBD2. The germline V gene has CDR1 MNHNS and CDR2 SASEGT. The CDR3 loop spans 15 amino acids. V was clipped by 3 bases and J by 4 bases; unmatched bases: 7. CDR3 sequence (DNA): TGTGCCAGCAGTGATCAGCGGGGAGGTGCAGATACGCAGTATTTT. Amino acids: CASSDQRGGADTQYF.